The source of this T cell receptor (beta chain) is a study of cytomegalovirus exposure and HLA in healthy donors. With respect to this clone: Its antigen is currently unknown.

Study-level points and caveats: Specificity of three CMV-associated chains for CMV antigens was verified in vitro. DRB1 showed the most TCR associations and HLA-C the fewest in a later analysis, as rates varied by HLA locus.

The CDR3 length is 12 residues. Germline V gene sequence: CDR1 SQVTM, CDR2 ANQGSEA. V gave up 6 bases and J gave up 4 bases; unmatched junction bases: 3. Amplification used 60 Vbeta primers and 13 Jbeta primers. The repertoire was sequenced with immunoSEQ multiplex PCR; TCRdb's copy has only in-frame clones and lacks some. The profile shows 200,000 or so clones, more than 75% of them singletons. The chain employs TRBV29-1 and TRBJ1-2, with 9 nucleotides matching TRBD1. Sequenced input: PBMCs. This TCR derives from a woman younger than 35 in good health and CMV-seronegative. CDR3 nucleotide sequence: TGCAGCGTCGGACAGGGGAGCTATGGCTACACCTTC. Amino acid sequence: CSVGQGSYGYTF.